These T cell receptor beta chains were read from a single sample in a study of breast tumors, draining lymph nodes, adjacent tissues. In TCRdb, the multiplex PCR reads were re-called with MiXCR into one record per CDR3 protein. The sample contains over 250,000 distinct CDR3 sequences, over 30% of which appear only once. The sequenced sample consisted of axillary lymph node tissue. The receptor source for this set is a female donor with breast cancer. Some clones in this sample may be carry-over from other donors' samples. Both conserved end residues are part of each CDR3. D genes are given only for firm matches. Clone size is shown for a subset of rows, as once, few, many or a class of expanded clone.

J,size,V,D,DNA,CDR3
TRBJ2-7,-,TRBV15,TRBD1,TGTCCCACCAGCAAAGGGGGCCCCTACGAGCAGTACTTC,CPTSKGGPYEQYF
TRBJ2-7,many,TRBV20-1,TRBD2,TGCAGTGCTAGGGGGGGGCCGGGACTAGCGGGAGCGTACGAGCAGTACTTC,CSARGGPGLAGAYEQYF
TRBJ2-3,many,TRBV6-2/TRBV6-3,-,TGTGCCAGCAGTTATGGTTCTTACGGAGATACGCAGTATTTT,CASSYGSYGDTQYF
TRBJ2-6,many,TRBV29-1,-,TGCAGCGTTACGGGGGGCGGGTCTGGGGCCAACGTCCTGACTTTC,CSVTGGGSGANVLTF
TRBJ1-1,-,TRBV7-9,TRBD1,TGTGCCAGCAGCTGGACAGGGGACACTGAAGCTTTCTTT,CASSWTGDTEAFF
TRBJ2-1,-,TRBV3-1,-,TGTGCCAGCAGCCAAGGGTCGGGAGTGTCCTACAATGAGCAGTTCTTC,CASSQGSGVSYNEQFF
TRBJ2-3,-,TRBV29-1,-,TGCAGCGGCGGACAGACCACAGATACGCAGTATTTT,CSGGQTTDTQYF
TRBJ1-6,many,TRBV9,-,TGTGCCAGCAGCGTAGAGGGCAGGTCCAATTCACCCCTCCACTTT,CASSVEGRSNSPLHF
TRBJ2-7,many,TRBV9,-,TGTGCCAGCAGCGTAGGTACAGGCCAAGTCTACGAGCAGTACTTC,CASSVGTGQVYEQYF
TRBJ2-5,once,TRBV2,-,TGTGCCAGCAGCGATGCGGAGACCCAGTGCTTC,CASSDAETQCF
TRBJ2-1,many,TRBV7-2,TRBD2,TGTGCCAGCAGCTTAGTGGCTAGCGGGAGGGGTGAGCAGTTCTTC,CASSLVASGRGEQFF
TRBJ2-2,many,TRBV11-1,TRBD1,TGTGCCAGCAGGTTGACAGGGGGCCGCACCGGGGAGCTGTTTTTT,CASRLTGGRTGELFF
TRBJ2-7,few,TRBV28,-,TGTGCCAGCAGTTTATTAAGGTACGAGCAGTACTTC,CASSLLRYEQYF
TRBJ2-5,many,TRBV12-3/TRBV12-4,TRBD2,TGTGCCAGCAGTTTTAGAGGGACTAGCCAGGAGACCCAGTACTTC,CASSFRGTSQETQYF
TRBJ2-1,-,TRBV28,TRBD1,TGTGCCAGCAGTTTGGGATTGGGGACAGGGGTGAACAATGAGCAGTTCTTC,CASSLGLGTGVNNEQFF
TRBJ2-7,few,TRBV6-5,-,TGTGCCAGCAGTTACTCGACTTTCGGGTCCTACGAGCAGTACTTC,CASSYSTFGSYEQYF
TRBJ1-6,-,TRBV6-2/TRBV6-3,-,-,CASSYWRTDDTYEQYFGQAPLHF
TRBJ2-7,many,TRBV6-2/TRBV6-3,-,TGTGCCAGCAGTTCTCTAGTCGCGGGCTTACTCTTC,CASSSLVAGLLF
TRBJ2-7,many,TRBV20-1,-,TGCAGTGCTCGACCTAGCTTTAGCTCCTACGAGCAGTACTTC,CSARPSFSSYEQYF
TRBJ1-6,-,TRBV6-5,TRBD1,TGTGCCAGCAGCTATCAGGACAGGGGGTTTTTAGCCCTCCACTTT,CASSYQDRGFLALHF
TRBJ2-1,many,TRBV9,TRBD2,TGTGCCAGCAGCACCCGGACTAGCGGGAGTTTGAATGAGCAGTTCTTC,CASSTRTSGSLNEQFF
TRBJ1-5,many,TRBV12-3/TRBV12-4,-,TGTGCCAGCAGCTCCGGCAATCAGCCCCAGCATTTT,CASSSGNQPQHF
TRBJ2-3,many,TRBV20-1,-,TGCAGTGCCGTTAGGGTTGAAGATACGCAGTATTTT,CSAVRVEDTQYF
TRBJ2-3,many,TRBV11-3,TRBD2,TGTGCCAGCAGCTTATCCCTCTATAGCGGGAGTGGCACAGATACGCAGTATTTT,CASSLSLYSGSGTDTQYF
TRBJ2-3,many,TRBV19,-,TGTGCCAGTATTTTCCGAGCGGAGTCTAGCACAGATACGCAGTATTTT,CASIFRAESSTDTQYF
TRBJ2-7,many,TRBV20-1,-,TGCAGTGCTAGTTTTGGGGCGGCTTTCTACGAGCAGTACTTC,CSASFGAAFYEQYF
TRBJ2-2,-,TRBV2,TRBD2,TGTGCCAGCCATGGGACTAGCTCCCCCGGGGAGCTGTTTTTT,CASHGTSSPGELFF
TRBJ1-1,-,TRBV7-9,TRBD1,TGTGCCAGCAGCCGAGGTACAGGGGGCTTTACTGAAGCTTTCTTT,CASSRGTGGFTEAFF
TRBJ2-7,many,TRBV7-9,-,TGTGCCACCGAATCTTCAAGCTCCTACGGGCAGTACTTC,CATESSSSYGQYF
TRBJ2-4,many,TRBV10-3,-,TGTGCCATCAGTGACTGGACACATAAAAACATTCAGTACTTC,CAISDWTHKNIQYF
TRBJ2-4,-,TRBV11-3,-,TGTGCCAGCAGTTCCCCCGCCGGGGTGGGAGCCAAAAACATTCAGTACTTC,CASSSPAGVGAKNIQYF
TRBJ2-1,few,TRBV6-5,-,TGTGCCAGCAGTCCCCCACCCGGCAGGGTTTTGGTGAATGAGCAGTTCTTC,CASSPPPGRVLVNEQFF
TRBJ2-3,-,TRBV7-8,TRBD2,TGTGCCAGCAGCAGACTAGCGGGAGGGAGGACAGATACGCAGTATTTT,CASSRLAGGRTDTQYF
TRBJ1-4,-,TRBV29-1,TRBD1,TGCAGCGTTGAAGCGGGCAGGGGGGCCCGAGGGGAAAAACTGTTTTTT,CSVEAGRGARGEKLFF
TRBJ2-6,many,TRBV7-3,-,TGTGCCAGCAGCCCCGACCCCGGGGCTGGGGCCAACGTCCTGACTTTC,CASSPDPGAGANVLTF
TRBJ2-7,many,TRBV11-3,-,TGTGCCAGCAGCTCCCTCGTCGGCAGGGACTACGAGCAGTACTTC,CASSSLVGRDYEQYF
TRBJ2-7,many,TRBV7-2,-,TGTGCCAGCAGCTTAGGTGGAGGGGGACTAATAATCTACGAGCAGTACTTC,CASSLGGGGLIIYEQYF
TRBJ1-5,many,TRBV7-8,TRBD1,TGTGCCAGCACCCTGACAGGGTGGGGGGGCAATCAGCCCCAGCATTTT,CASTLTGWGGNQPQHF
TRBJ2-5,few,TRBV6-2/TRBV6-3,TRBD2,TGTGCCAGCAGTTCGAGAACTAGCGGGCGCCAAGAGACCCAGTACTTC,CASSSRTSGRQETQYF
TRBJ2-7,-,TRBV27,TRBD1,TGTGCCAGCAGTACAACCGGGACAGGGTTATACGAGCAGTACTTC,CASSTTGTGLYEQYF
TRBJ1-2,few,TRBV6-1,-,TGTGCCAGCAGTGAATCGGTGGGGGCCGTATATGGCTACACCTTC,CASSESVGAVYGYTF
TRBJ2-3,-,TRBV30,-,TGTGCCTGGAGTGGGGGGGGCATCACAGATACGCAGTATTTT,CAWSGGGITDTQYF
TRBJ2-5,many,TRBV4-1,-,TGCGCCAGCAGCCCTTCGTGGGACCAAGAGACCCAGTACTTC,CASSPSWDQETQYF
TRBJ2-1,-,TRBV7-8,TRBD2,TGTGCCAGCAGCTTAGTGGCTAGCGGGACGTACAATGAGCAGTTCTTC,CASSLVASGTYNEQFF
TRBJ2-1,-,TRBV20-1,-,TGCAGTGCCCCGACTTGGGCAGAAACCTACAGTGAGCAGTTCTTC,CSAPTWAETYSEQFF
TRBJ1-4,-,TRBV15,-,TGTGCCACAGGGGAAGGTGAAAAACTGTTTTTT,CATGEGEKLFF
TRBJ2-1,-,TRBV6-1,-,TGTGCCAGCAGGGGTCCCCTCCGAGGAGAGCAGTTCTTC,CASRGPLRGEQFF
TRBJ2-3,-,TRBV6-5,TRBD1,TGTGCCAGCAGTTCCCCGGGACAGGGGCTGGGAGATACGCAGTATTTT,CASSSPGQGLGDTQYF
TRBJ2-3,many,TRBV7-9,-,TGTGCCAGCAGCTTAGCGCTAAGTCATCGGGCAACAGATACGCAGTATTTT,CASSLALSHRATDTQYF
TRBJ1-3,many,TRBV5-5,TRBD1,TGTGCCAGCAGCTCGCGACAGGGGGCAGTCGGAAACACCATATATTTT,CASSSRQGAVGNTIYF
TRBJ2-5,many,TRBV2,-,TGTGCCAGCAGTGCTGAGGGAGAGGAGACCCAGTACTTC,CASSAEGEETQYF
TRBJ1-4,many,TRBV9,TRBD1,TGTGCCAGCAGCCTAACGGGGGACAGCCTCCCCATGAGGGAAAAACTGTTTTTT,CASSLTGDSLPMREKLFF
TRBJ2-5,once,TRBV20-1,-,TGCAGTGCTAGAGCGCCAGGGGAGGAGACCCAGTACTTC,CSARAPGEETQYF
TRBJ1-5,many,TRBV12-3/TRBV12-4,-,TGTGCCAGCAGTTTATCACGAGGGGGTAACAATCAGCCCCAGCATTTT,CASSLSRGGNNQPQHF
TRBJ2-4,many,TRBV29-1,-,TGCAGCGTTGGGGGTTCCCAAAACATTCAGTACTTC,CSVGGSQNIQYF
TRBJ2-3,-,TRBV6-1,TRBD1,TGTGCCAGCAGAACAGGGGGCAGAGAAGATACGCAGTATTTT,CASRTGGREDTQYF
TRBJ2-7,many,TRBV2,-,TGTGCCAGCAGACAGGACGAGCAGTACTTC,CASRQDEQYF
TRBJ2-1,many,TRBV4-1,TRBD2,TGCGCCAGCAGCCAAGATAGTAGCGGGAGAGTGGATGAGCAGTTCTTC,CASSQDSSGRVDEQFF
TRBJ1-2,many,TRBV5-6,-,TGTGCCAGCAGCTTGATTTCAGGGAACTATGGCTACACCTTC,CASSLISGNYGYTF